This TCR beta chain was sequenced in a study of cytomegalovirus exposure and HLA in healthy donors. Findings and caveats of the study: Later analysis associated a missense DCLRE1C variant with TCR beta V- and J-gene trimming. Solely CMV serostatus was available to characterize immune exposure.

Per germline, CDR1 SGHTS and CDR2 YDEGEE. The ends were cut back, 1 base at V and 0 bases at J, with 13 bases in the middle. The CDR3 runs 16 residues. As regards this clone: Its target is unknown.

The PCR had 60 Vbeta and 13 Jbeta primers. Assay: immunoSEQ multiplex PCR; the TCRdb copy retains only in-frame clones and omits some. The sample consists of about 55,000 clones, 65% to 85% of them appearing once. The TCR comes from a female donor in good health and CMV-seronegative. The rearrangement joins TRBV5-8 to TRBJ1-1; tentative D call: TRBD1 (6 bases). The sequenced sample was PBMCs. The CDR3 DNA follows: TGTGCCAGCAGCTTGTTGACAGGTGCTATGAACACTGAAGCTTTCTTT. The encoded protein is CASSLLTGAMNTEAFF.